These 10 T cell receptor beta chains were sequenced from one sample in a study of cytomegalovirus exposure and HLA in healthy donors. TCRdb's copy holds only in-frame clones and misses some; the assay was immunoSEQ multiplex PCR. Seen here are more than 200,000 clones, about 90% observed once, and the top ten hold around 3.3%. The specimen was PBMCs. The source is a woman in her twenties or thirties in good health and CMV-seronegative.

This clone was seen only once. The rearrangement joins TRBV5-1 to TRBJ1-4, with 7 bases aligning to TRBD1. V shed 5 bases, J shed 0 bases, and the junction held 7 bases outside the gene matches. Germline assignment: CDR1 SGHRS and CDR2 YFSETQ. The CDR3 spans 16 residues. CDR3 loop: CASSRGQEATNEKLFF. Here the CDR3 DNA reads TGCGCCAGCAGTCGTGGACAGGAAGCAACTAATGAAAAACTGTTTTTT.

This rearrangement joins TRBV30 to TRBJ1-2; D gene uncertain. CDR3 length equals 12 residues. CDR1 GTSNPN and CDR2 SVGIG come from the germline V gene (reference sequence). V gave up 4 bases and J gave up 2 bases, with 8 bases separating them. CDR3 protein: CAWKGENYGYTF. In DNA, the CDR3 is TGTGCCTGGAAGGGCGAGAACTATGGCTACACCTTC.

This rearrangement joins TRBV11-2 to TRBJ2-7; tentatively, D is TRBD1 (6 bases). This CDR3 is built from 15 residues. V shed 4 bases and J shed 0 bases, with 13 bases lying between them. Germline CDR1 is SGHAT and CDR2 is FQNNGV. Here the CDR3 DNA reads TGTGCCAGCAGCTCCCGACAGGTGAGCTCCTACGAGCAGTACTTC. Its translation: CASSSRQVSSYEQYF.

V and J are TRBV15 and TRBJ2-3; perhaps TRBD1 as D (6 bases). The V gene lost 0 bases and the J gene lost 6 bases, with 10 bases spanning the gap. Germline values: CDR1 LNHNV, CDR2 YYDKDF (reference sequence). This CDR3 contains 14 residues. The CDR3 loop reads CATSRDGGADTQYF. CDR3 in DNA: TGTGCCACCAGCAGAGATGGGGGCGCGGATACGCAGTATTTT.

This clone has just a few counts. The rearrangement uses TRBV7-3 and TRBJ2-7, with D maybe TRBD2 (6 bases). V lost 2 bases and J lost 2, with 7 bases in between. Per germline, CDR1 SGHTA and CDR2 FQGTGA. The length of the CDR3 is 13 residues. CDR3 protein: CASSLRGTYEQYF. CDR3 coding DNA: TGTGCCAGCAGCTTACGGGGGACCTACGAGCAGTACTTC.

This chain joins TRBV28 and TRBJ2-1; TRBD2 aligns across 11 bases. Germline V CDR1 and CDR2: MDHEN, SYDVKM. This CDR3 has 17 amino acids. V lost 1 base, J lost 5 bases, and 7 bases stayed unmatched. The CDR3, as DNA: TGTGCCAGCAGTTTATTATTGACTAGCGGGATGAACAATGAGCAGTTCTTC. Encoded protein: CASSLLLTSGMNNEQFF.

This chain links TRBV13 with TRBJ2-7; tentative D call: TRBD2 (5 bases). This CDR3 is 13 amino acids long. V dropped 5 bases and J dropped 2 bases, with 10 bases sitting between them. Germline V gene lookup returns CDR1 PRHDT and CDR2 FYEKMQ (reference sequence). CDR3 in DNA: TGTGCCAGCAGCCCGGGGTTAGCCTACGAGCAGTACTTC. Amino acid sequence: CASSPGLAYEQYF.

The rearrangement links TRBV27 to TRBJ2-7, with 9 bases aligning to TRBD2. The V and J ends lost 2 bases and 3 bases, in that order; junction bases with no gene match: 5. Per germline, CDR1 MNHEY and CDR2 SMNVEV (reference sequence). This CDR3 has 15 residues. The CDR3 loop reads CASSLAGGIDYEQYF. CDR3 nucleotide sequence: TGTGCCAGCAGTTTAGCGGGGGGGATAGACTACGAGCAGTACTTC.

This clone was observed once. The rearrangement joins TRBV11-2 to TRBJ2-1, with TRBD2 matching 14 bases. Trimming removed 5 bases from V and 4 bases from J; junction bases left unmatched: 10. CDR1 SGHAT and CDR2 FQNNGV come from the germline V gene. This CDR3 has 18 residues. The CDR3 DNA is TGTGCCAGCAGCAAAGGGACTAGCGGGAGATTGCGGTACAATGAGCAGTTCTTC. Protein product: CASSKGTSGRLRYNEQFF. Together with reference TRBV11-2 and TRBJ2-1, the CDR3 gives the full variable domain: EAGVAQSPRYKIIEKRQSVAFWCNPISGHATLYWYQQILGQGPKLLIQFQNNGVVDDSQLPKDRFSAERLKGVDSTLKIQPAKLEDSAVYLCASSKGTSGRLRYNEQFFGPGTRLTVL.

The rearrangement joins TRBV2 to TRBJ1-2; D is unresolved. There are 13 residues in the CDR3. V dropped 3 bases and J dropped 5 bases, with 10 bases sitting between them. CDR1 is SNHLY, CDR2 FYNNEI, per germline. CDR3 sequence: CASSDRSSYGYTF. The CDR3 DNA is TGTGCCAGCAGTGACAGGAGCAGTTATGGCTACACCTTC.